Listed here are 12 T cell receptor beta chains from one sample, sequenced in a study of shared clonotypes between healthy human individuals. CD45RO-negative cells were positively selected for CCR7, leaving out terminally differentiated effector memory CD45RA+ cells. TCRdb's table, derived via immunoSEQ multiplex PCR, lists solely in-frame clones and lacks some. The table records about 650,000 clones, less than 97% of them present only once. Sequenced input: naive CD8+ T cells sorted from blood. Receptor source: a woman in her thirties in good health.

This clone was recorded once. V usage is TRBV11-2 and J usage is TRBJ2-1; no definite D call. Germline values: CDR1 SGHAT, CDR2 FQNNGV. The CDR3 contains 11 residues. The germline V and J ends were trimmed by 5 bases and 9 bases, with 8 bases remaining between them. CDR3 bases: TGTGCCAGCAGCCCTTCTGCTGAGCAGTTCTTC. This codes for CASSPSAEQFF.

This clone was observed once. This chain joins TRBV6-6 and TRBJ2-7, with 11 bases lining up with TRBD2. Germline V gives CDR1 MNHNY, CDR2 SVGAGI (reference sequence). The CDR3 loop spans 14 amino acids. J gave up 7 bases and V 8 bases, and 10 bases lay outside the gene matches. The CDR3 sequence: CASGTGTSGGEQYF. CDR3 nucleotide sequence: TGTGCCAGCGGGACCGGGACTAGCGGAGGTGAGCAGTACTTC.

This clone was recorded only once. This chain uses TRBV6-1 with TRBJ2-3; D not resolved. Germline CDR1 and CDR2: MNHNS and SASEGT. The germline V and J ends were trimmed by 2 bases and 1 base, with 13 bases remaining between them. The CDR3 totals 16 residues. Written as DNA, the CDR3 is TGTGCCAGCAGTGAATTGGCGGTAACCCGCACAGATACGCAGTATTTT. It yields the protein CASSELAVTRTDTQYF.

The chain links TRBV6-6 to TRBJ2-1, with 7 bases matching TRBD2. Trimming at V came to 3 bases and at J to 4 bases, leaving 3 bases not matched to a gene. CDR3 length: 14 amino acids. CDR1 is MNHNY, CDR2 SVGAGI, per germline (reference sequence). CDR3 nucleotides: TGTGCCAGCAGTTATAGTAGCGGGTACAATGAGCAGTTCTTC. Protein sequence: CASSYSSGYNEQFF.

The chain couples TRBV30 to TRBJ2-7; TRBD2 matches 16 bases. V trimming: 4 bases; J trimming: 5 bases; junction bases outside the gene matches: 5. CDR1 and CDR2 (germline): GTSNPN, SVGIG (reference sequence). The CDR3 covers 15 residues. CDR3 nucleotide sequence: TGTGCCTGGACGGGACTAGCGGGAGGGCACCACGAGCAGTACTTC. Its translation: CAWTGLAGGHHEQYF.

This chain links TRBV25-1 with TRBJ2-2; 11 nucleotides align to TRBD1. With 4 bases clipped from V and 4 bases from J, the junction kept 8 bases outside the gene matches. The germline V gene encodes CDR1 MGHDK and CDR2 SYGVNS. This CDR3 is 17 amino acids long. CDR3 DNA sequence: TGTGCCAGCAGTGCCCTCCGGGACAGGGGGTCCACCGGGGAGCTGTTTTTT. Its translation: CASSALRDRGSTGELFF.

The V and J genes are TRBV28 and TRBJ2-7, with TRBD2 matching over 7 bases. The CDR3 consists of 17 residues. Trimming at V came to 3 bases and at J to 1 base, leaving 12 bases not matched to a gene. The germline CDR1 and CDR2 sequences are MDHEN and SYDVKM. The CDR3, as DNA: TGTGCCAGCAGTTTCTCTTTATCTAGCGGTACTTCCTACGAGCAGTACTTC. This encodes CASSFSLSSGTSYEQYF.

The chain employs TRBV28 and TRBJ2-7; TRBD1 aligns across 8 bases. Germline loops: CDR1 MDHEN, CDR2 SYDVKM. The CDR3 spans 15 residues. V lost 9 bases and J lost 1; bases outside the gene matches: 11. DNA of the CDR3: TGTGCCAGTACTACCACTGGACAGGGTTCCTACGAGCAGTACTTC. Translated, it gives CASTTTGQGSYEQYF. Complete variable domain (other parts from reference TRBV28 and TRBJ2-7): DVKVTQSSRYLVKRTGEKVFLECVQDMDHENMFWYRQDPGLGLRLIYFSYDVKMKEKGDIPEGYSVSREKKERFSLILESASTNQTSMYLCASTTTGQGSYEQYFGPGTRLTVT.

The J gene is TRBJ1-6, the V gene TRBV27; no clear D gene. V dropped 7 bases and J dropped 7 bases, with 17 bases sitting between them. The germline V gene has CDR1 MNHEY and CDR2 SMNVEV (reference sequence). The CDR3 extends over 15 amino acids. CDR3 bases: TGTGCCAGCACTACTAATGGTGGCTCGAATTCACCCCTCCACTTT. Its translation: CASTTNGGSNSPLHF.

This chain connects TRBV27 to TRBJ2-7, with 8 bases identical to TRBD1. The CDR3 sequence is 14 residues long. Unmatched junction bases numbered 6, after V lost 5 bases and J lost 3 bases. Germline V gene sequence: CDR1 MNHEY, CDR2 SMNVEV (reference sequence). The CDR3 nucleotides are TGTGCCAGCAGTCACGCCGGGACAGGCTACGAGCAGTACTTC. Translating it yields CASSHAGTGYEQYF.

V usage is TRBV6-6 and J usage is TRBJ2-3; 8 bases map to TRBD2. CDR1 and CDR2 (germline): MNHNY, SVGAGI (reference sequence). The length of the CDR3 is 14 residues. V shed 5 bases, J shed 4 bases, and the junction held 5 bases outside the gene matches. For the CDR3, the DNA is TGTGCCAGCAGTCCTGGACTAGCTGCAGATACGCAGTATTTT. As protein: CASSPGLAADTQYF.

The rearrangement joins TRBV5-1 to TRBJ2-5; the D is unclear. The better agreement between TRBJ2-7 and the DNA end casts doubt on the J call. This CDR3 has 15 residues. Germline-derived CDR1 and CDR2 are SGHRS and YFSETQ. CDR3 coding DNA: TGCGCCAGCAGCTCCGAACCTACGGGTTCCTACGAGCAGTACTTC. It specifies CASSSEPTGSYEQYF.